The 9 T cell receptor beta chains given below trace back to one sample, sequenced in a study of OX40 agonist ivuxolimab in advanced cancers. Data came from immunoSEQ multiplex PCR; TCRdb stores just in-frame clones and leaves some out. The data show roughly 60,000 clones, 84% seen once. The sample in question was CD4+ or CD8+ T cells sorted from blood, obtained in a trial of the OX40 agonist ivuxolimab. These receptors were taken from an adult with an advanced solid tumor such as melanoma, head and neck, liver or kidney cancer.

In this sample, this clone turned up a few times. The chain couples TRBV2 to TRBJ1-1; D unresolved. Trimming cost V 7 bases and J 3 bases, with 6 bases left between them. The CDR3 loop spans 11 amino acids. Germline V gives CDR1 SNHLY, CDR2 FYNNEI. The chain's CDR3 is CASIEDTEAFF. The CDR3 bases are TGTGCCAGCATCGAGGACACTGAAGCTTTCTTT.

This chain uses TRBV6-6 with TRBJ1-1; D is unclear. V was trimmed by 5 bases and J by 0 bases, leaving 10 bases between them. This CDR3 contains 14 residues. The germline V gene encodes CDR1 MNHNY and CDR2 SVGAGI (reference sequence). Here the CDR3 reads CASSIGRVNTEAFF. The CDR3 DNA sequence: TGTGCCAGCAGTATCGGACGGGTGAACACTGAAGCTTTCTTT.

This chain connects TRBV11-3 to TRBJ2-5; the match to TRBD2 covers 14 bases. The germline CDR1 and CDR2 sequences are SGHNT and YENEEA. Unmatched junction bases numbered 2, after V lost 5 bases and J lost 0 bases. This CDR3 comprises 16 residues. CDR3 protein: CASSAGLAGDQETQYF. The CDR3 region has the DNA TGTGCCAGCAGCGCGGGACTAGCGGGGGACCAAGAGACCCAGTACTTC.

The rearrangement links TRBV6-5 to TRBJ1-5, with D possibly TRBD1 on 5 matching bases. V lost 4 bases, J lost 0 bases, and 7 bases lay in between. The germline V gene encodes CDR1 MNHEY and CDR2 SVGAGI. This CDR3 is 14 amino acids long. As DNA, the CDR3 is TGTGCCAGCAGTTTTGGACATAGCAATCAGCCCCAGCATTTT. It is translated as CASSFGHSNQPQHF.

CDR3 residues: CASRARGGHVKETQYF. The DNA for the CDR3 is TGTGCCAGCCGGGCCCGGGGGGGGCATGTCAAAGAGACCCAGTACTTC. J is TRBJ2-5 and V is TRBV25-1, with 8 bases matching TRBD2. The germline V gene encodes CDR1 MGHDK and CDR2 SYGVNS. With V trimmed by 8 bases and J by 3 bases, 14 bases remained unmatched. The CDR3 contains 16 residues.

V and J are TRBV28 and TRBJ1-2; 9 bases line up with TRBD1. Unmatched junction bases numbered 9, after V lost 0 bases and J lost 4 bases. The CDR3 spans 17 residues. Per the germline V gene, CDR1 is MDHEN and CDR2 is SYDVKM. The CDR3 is CASSLWGQGPTLYGYTF. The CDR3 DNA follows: TGTGCCAGCAGTTTATGGGGACAGGGTCCTACCCTCTATGGCTACACCTTC.

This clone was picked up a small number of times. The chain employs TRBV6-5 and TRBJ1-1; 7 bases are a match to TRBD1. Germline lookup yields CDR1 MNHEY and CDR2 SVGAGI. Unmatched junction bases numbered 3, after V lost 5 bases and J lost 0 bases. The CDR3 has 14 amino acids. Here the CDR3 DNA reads TGTGCCAGCAGTAGGGACAGAATGAACACTGAAGCTTTCTTT. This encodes CASSRDRMNTEAFF.

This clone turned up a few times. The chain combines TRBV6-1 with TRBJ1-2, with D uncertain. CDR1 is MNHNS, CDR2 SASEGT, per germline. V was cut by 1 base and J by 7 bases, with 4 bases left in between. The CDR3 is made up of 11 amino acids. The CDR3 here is CASSEESGYTF. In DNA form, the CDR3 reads TGTGCCAGCAGTGAAGAGTCTGGCTACACCTTC.

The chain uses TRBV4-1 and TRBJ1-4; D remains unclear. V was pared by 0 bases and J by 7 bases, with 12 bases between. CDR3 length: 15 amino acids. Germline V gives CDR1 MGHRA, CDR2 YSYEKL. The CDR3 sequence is CASSQEGRLGEKLFF. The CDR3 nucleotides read TGCGCCAGCAGCCAAGAAGGCCGGCTCGGTGAAAAACTGTTTTTT.